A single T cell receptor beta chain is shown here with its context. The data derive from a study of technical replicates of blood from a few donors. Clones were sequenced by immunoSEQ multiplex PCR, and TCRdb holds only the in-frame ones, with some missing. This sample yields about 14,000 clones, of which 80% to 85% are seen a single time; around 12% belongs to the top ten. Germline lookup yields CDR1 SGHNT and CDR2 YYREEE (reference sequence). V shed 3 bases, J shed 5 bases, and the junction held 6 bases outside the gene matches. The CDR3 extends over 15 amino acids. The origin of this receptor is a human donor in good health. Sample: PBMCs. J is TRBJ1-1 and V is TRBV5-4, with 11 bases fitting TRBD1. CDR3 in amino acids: CASSSGQGGGTEAFF. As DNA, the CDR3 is TGTGCCAGCAGCTCGGGACAGGGGGGAGGGACTGAAGCTTTCTTT.